This T cell receptor beta chain was documented in a study of early T cells in non-severe SARS-CoV-2 infection listed by TCRdb under 2021. About the full investigation: Because TCR sequencing relied on bulk RNA taken from unsorted whole blood, pairing of alpha and beta chains was not possible.

The study was a case-control design nested within a healthcare worker cohort in London, UK, with weekly nasopharyngeal swab PCR tests and blood sampling. Healthcare workers were recruited between 23 and 31 March 2020, during the week of the UK lockdown, and were followed weekly for up to about 15 weeks. As concerns this clonotype: No antigen is known for it. The sample holds no much larger clone one base away, and base qualities are not on file.

The library was generated by 5' RACE. The instrument was a NextSeq 500. Unique molecular identifiers were attached to individual cDNA molecules in the TCR library protocol so that sequencing error and PCR bias could be corrected. Both TCR alpha and beta chains were sequenced, and tight co-correlation was observed between alpha and beta sequence abundances in each sample. The original methods were these. Decombinator V4 was used to annotate the V gene, J gene and CDR3 of the TCR sequences. Expanded TCRs were defined as changing significantly between any two time points under a Poisson model with p below 0.0001. Abundances of TCRs were expressed as counts per million after normalisation to the total number of TCRs sequenced in each sample. TRAV1-2 paired with TRAJ12, TRAJ20 or TRAJ33 defined MAIT TCRs, while TRAV10 paired with TRAJ18 defined iNKT TCRs. VDJdb, accessed 1 November 2021, was searched for CMV, EBV and SARS-CoV-2 annotated TCRs, with TCRs annotated for multiple antigens excluded. In-frame beta chains were kept once TCRdb had trimmed the public reads at Q25 with fastp and called clones with MiXCR. Every CDR3 protein is listed once, alongside the most common genes and DNA of its rows. The V and J calls and clone size come from TCRdb's table, not from the authors' own analysis. The sample table holds 50,000 to 70,000 distinct CDR3 sequences, of which around 12% were seen once. Roughly 4.5% of the sample is in the top ten clones.

Broader findings and caveats from the paper: VDJdb matching was skewed toward anti-spike CD8 responses, so virus-specific expansions were likely underestimated and private and CD4 specificities were missed.

The V end loses 7 bases and the J end loses 3 bases, and a stretch of 10 bases separates them. Measured from the cysteine to the phenylalanine, the CDR3 is 13 residues long. Of the read, only the CDR3 DNA is kept; its 39 bases are in frame from base 1. Sequencing was carried out using whole blood. Rearrangement joined TRBV12-3 or TRBV12-4 to TRBJ1-5, with the D gene call left open. This TCR derives from an adult who was a healthcare worker with PCR-confirmed SARS-CoV-2 infection or an uninfected control (not recorded which). Read as DNA, the sequence is TGTGCCAGCACCCCACAGATCAATCAGCCCCAGCATTTT. Its protein reads: CASTPQINQPQHF.